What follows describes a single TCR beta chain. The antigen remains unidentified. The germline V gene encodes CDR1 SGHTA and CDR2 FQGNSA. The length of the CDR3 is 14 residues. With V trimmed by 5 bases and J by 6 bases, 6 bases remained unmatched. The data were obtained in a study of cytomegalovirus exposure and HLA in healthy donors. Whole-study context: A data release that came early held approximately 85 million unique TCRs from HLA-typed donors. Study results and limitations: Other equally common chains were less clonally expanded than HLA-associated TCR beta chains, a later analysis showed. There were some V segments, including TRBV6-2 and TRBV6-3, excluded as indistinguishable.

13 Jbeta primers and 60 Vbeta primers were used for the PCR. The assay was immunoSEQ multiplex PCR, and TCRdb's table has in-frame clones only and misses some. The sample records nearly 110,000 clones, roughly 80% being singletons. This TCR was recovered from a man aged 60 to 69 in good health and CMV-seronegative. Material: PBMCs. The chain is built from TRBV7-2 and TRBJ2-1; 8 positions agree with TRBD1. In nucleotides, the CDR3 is TGTGCCAGCAGCCAGGGGGCGGCTAGCAATGAGCAGTTCTTC. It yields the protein CASSQGAASNEQFF.